Below, 29 T cell receptor beta chains from the same sample are listed, as sequenced in a study of control samples from healthy donors and cancer patients. Repertoires were generated with immunoSEQ multiplex PCR, while TCRdb's copy carries only in-frame clones and drops some. Of around 170,000 clones in the sample, nearly 90% are singletons; the top ten hold just over 1.4%. The sequenced sample consisted of blood. The receptor set was obtained from a woman aged 45-65 years in good health.

In its sample, this clone was seen once. This rearrangement joins TRBV5-1 to TRBJ1-5; D is undetermined. V was pared by 5 bases and J by 0 bases, with 12 bases between. The CDR3 loop spans 15 amino acids. Germline V CDR1 and CDR2: SGHRS, YFSETQ. The CDR3 DNA sequence: TGCGCCAGCAGGGGAGGGCAGTATAGCAATCAGCCCCAGCATTTT. It yields the protein CASRGGQYSNQPQHF.

J is TRBJ2-5 and V is TRBV5-1; D is possibly TRBD1 or TRBD2 (5 bases each). The length of the CDR3 is 15 residues. V lost 0 bases, J lost 6 bases, and 15 bases lay in between. Germline assignment: CDR1 SGHRS and CDR2 YFSETQ. CDR3 coding DNA: TGCGCCAGCAGCTTGGCCGGGGCCGGAGCGAAGACCCAGTACTTC. Protein product: CASSLAGAGAKTQYF.

The V call is TRBV7-2, the J call TRBJ2-5, with 8 bases fitting TRBD1. CDR1 and CDR2 from the germline V gene are SGHTA and FQGNSA. V dropped 3 bases and J dropped 5; count of bases not matched to a gene: 5. The CDR3 covers 14 residues. The CDR3 sequence is CASSFWTGHETQYF. Here the CDR3 DNA reads TGTGCCAGCAGCTTCTGGACAGGGCACGAGACCCAGTACTTC.

The chain links TRBV9 to TRBJ1-3; D gene unclear. V was pared by 1 base and J by 0 bases, with 14 bases between. Germline CDR1 is SGDLS and CDR2 is YYNGEE. The CDR3 has 17 residues. The CDR3 spells CASSVYGVPSSGNTIYF. In DNA form, the CDR3 reads TGTGCCAGCAGCGTATACGGAGTTCCGAGCTCTGGAAACACCATATATTTT.

The rearrangement links TRBV5-1 to TRBJ2-3, with D possibly matching TRBD2 (5 bases). The CDR3 consists of 15 residues. Germline CDR1 and CDR2: SGHRS and YFSETQ. Trimming removed 4 bases at V and 6 bases at J, with 18 bases between. CDR3 sequence reads: CASSPRGQRSDTQYF. CDR3 sequence (DNA): TGCGCCAGCAGCCCCCGCGGGCAGCGCAGCGATACGCAGTATTTT.

The chain combines TRBV11-2 with TRBJ2-5; no clear D. The germline gives CDR1 SGHAT, CDR2 FQNNGV. The ends were cut back, 6 bases at V and 0 bases at J, with 8 bases in the middle. This CDR3 is 13 amino acids long. CDR3 DNA sequence: TGTGCCAGCAGAGACTGGAACCAAGAGACCCAGTACTTC. Encoded protein: CASRDWNQETQYF.

The V call is TRBV5-1, the J call TRBJ1-5; no reliable D call. Germline CDR1 is SGHRS and CDR2 is YFSETQ. This CDR3 contains 15 residues. Trimming removed 0 bases at V and 3 bases at J, with 10 bases between. Written as DNA, the CDR3 is TGCGCCAGCAGCTTGGACGGGGTGTTCAATCAGCCCCAGCATTTT. It is translated as CASSLDGVFNQPQHF.

This sequence joins TRBV27 and TRBJ1-2; D is perhaps TRBD1 (6 bases). Trimming took 4 bases from V and 8 from J, leaving 11 bases between them. Germline CDR1 reads MNHEY; CDR2 reads SMNVEV (reference sequence). CDR3 length: 12 residues. The CDR3 nucleotides are TGTGCCAGCAGTTCCAGGGGTAAGGGCTACACCTTC. Its protein product is CASSSRGKGYTF.

The sample holds one count of this clone. The rearrangement joins TRBV9 to TRBJ1-3; TRBD1 is a possible D gene (6 bases). The ends were cut back, 0 bases at V and 0 bases at J, with 13 bases in the middle. The CDR3 is made up of 17 amino acids. The germline V gene encodes CDR1 SGDLS and CDR2 YYNGEE. The CDR3 bases are TGTGCCAGCAGCGTAGAGGGGGGGGGTTCCTCTGGAAACACCATATATTTT. Protein: CASSVEGGGSSGNTIYF. Combining the CDR3 with reference TRBV9 and TRBJ1-3 gives the whole variable domain DSGVTQTPKHLITATGQRVTLRCSPRSGDLSVYWYQQSLDQGLQFLIQYYNGEERAKGNILERFSAQQFPDLHSELNLSSLELGDSALYFCASSVEGGGSSGNTIYFGEGSWLTVV.

The chain combines TRBV7-3 with TRBJ2-2, with D maybe TRBD2 (6 bases). This CDR3 contains 16 residues. With 1 base removed from V and 2 bases from J, the gap between germline ends came to 11 bases. CDR1 SGHTA and CDR2 FQGTGA come from the germline V gene. The CDR3 nucleotides are TGTGCCAGCAGCTTAAGGGGAGGCTTTAACACCGGGGAGCTGTTTTTT. Protein: CASSLRGGFNTGELFF.

This chain links TRBV28 with TRBJ2-1; D perhaps matches TRBD2 (6 bases). The CDR3 totals 12 residues. With 5 bases removed from V and 13 bases from J, the gap between germline ends came to 15 bases. Germline-derived CDR1 and CDR2 are MDHEN and SYDVKM. Here the CDR3 reads CASSAEGWGQFF. The CDR3 DNA is TGTGCCAGCAGTGCGGAGGGGTGGGGCCAGTTCTTC.

The rearrangement links TRBV7-2 to TRBJ2-2, with D perhaps given as TRBD1 or TRBD2 (5 bases each). CDR1 is SGHTA and CDR2 is FQGNSA in the germline V gene. The germline V and J ends were trimmed by 8 bases and 7 bases, with 26 bases remaining between them. The CDR3 is made up of 17 amino acids. This CDR3 reads CASLPLRGVNKGGELFF. In DNA, the CDR3 is TGTGCCAGCCTTCCTTTGAGAGGGGTAAACAAGGGCGGGGAGCTGTTTTTT.

The chain uses TRBV19 and TRBJ2-3, with a possible D match to TRBD1 (6 bases). Germline-derived CDR1 and CDR2 are LNHDA and SQIVND (reference sequence). This CDR3 comprises 13 residues. V was clipped by 10 bases and J by 3 bases, with 14 bases between them. The CDR3 sequence is CATARGVTDTQYF. The CDR3 coding sequence is TGTGCCACTGCCAGGGGAGTGACAGATACGCAGTATTTT.

V and J are TRBV5-1 and TRBJ1-6; TRBD1 might be the D (6 bases). The CDR3 covers 18 residues. Trimming left V 4 bases short and J 1 base short, with 18 bases between. CDR1 is SGHRS and CDR2 is YFSETQ in the germline V gene. The CDR3 protein is CASSPSFRGQSYNSPLHF. Written as DNA, the CDR3 is TGCGCCAGCAGCCCCAGTTTCCGGGGGCAGTCCTATAATTCACCCCTCCACTTT.

The gene calls are TRBV27 and TRBJ1-5; a possible D gene is TRBD1 (5 bases). Germline V CDR1 and CDR2: MNHEY, SMNVEV (reference sequence). V was trimmed by 2 bases and J by 0 bases, leaving 8 bases between them. The CDR3 spans 15 residues. In nucleotides, the CDR3 is TGTGCCAGCAGTTTACAGGGTAATAGCAATCAGCCCCAGCATTTT. Its protein is CASSLQGNSNQPQHF.

The chain uses TRBV30 and TRBJ2-1; no firm D call. V lost 3 bases, J lost 4 bases, and 4 bases lay in between. This CDR3 spans 11 amino acids. Germline CDR1 reads GTSNPN; CDR2 reads SVGIG (reference sequence). The CDR3 sequence is CAWRIYNEQFF. As DNA, the CDR3 is TGTGCCTGGAGGATTTACAATGAGCAGTTCTTC.

This chain joins TRBV5-4 and TRBJ2-3, with 11 bases lining up with TRBD2. The CDR3 contains 12 residues. J was trimmed by 6 bases and V by 6 bases; bases with no gene match: 0. Germline V gene lookup returns CDR1 SGHNT and CDR2 YYREEE (reference sequence). Here the CDR3 reads CASTSGGDTQYF. In nucleotides, the CDR3 is TGTGCCAGCACTAGCGGGGGGGATACGCAGTATTTT.

J is TRBJ1-1 and V is TRBV2, with D perhaps matching TRBD1 (5 bases). CDR3 length: 13 amino acids. CDR1 SNHLY and CDR2 FYNNEI come from the germline V gene. Trimming took off 0 bases at V and 6 bases at J, with 8 bases between the two ends. CDR3 residues: CASSEAGVAEAFF. The CDR3 region has the DNA TGTGCCAGCAGTGAAGCGGGGGTCGCTGAAGCTTTCTTT.

The chain's CDR3 is CATSRDLTSGANVLTF. CDR3 DNA: TGTGCCACCAGCAGAGATCTAACCTCTGGGGCCAACGTCCTGACTTTC. The V call is TRBV15, the J call TRBJ2-6, with D unclear. The germline V gene encodes CDR1 LNHNV and CDR2 YYDKDF (reference sequence). Between the trimmed V and J ends, which lost 0 bases and 0 bases, there was a span of 6 bases. The CDR3 loop spans 16 amino acids.

This clone was recorded many times. This chain uses TRBV6-5 with TRBJ2-1; D tentatively fits TRBD1 or TRBD2 (5 bases each). Germline V CDR1 and CDR2: MNHEY, SVGAGI. The CDR3 loop spans 15 amino acids. V lost 0 bases, J lost 6 bases, and 12 bases lay in between. The CDR3 DNA reads TGTGCCAGCAGTTACTCCGGGGCCGGGGTCAATGAGCAGTTCTTC. This translates into CASSYSGAGVNEQFF.

Concerning this clone itself: This CDR3 is also generated by other DNA sequences in the sample. The V gene is TRBV18, the J gene TRBJ1-4, with D possibly matching TRBD1 (5 bases). From germline, CDR1 is KGHSH and CDR2 LQKENI. This CDR3 contains 14 residues. V lost 3 bases, J lost 0 bases, and 5 bases lay in between. CDR3 sequence: CASSPGATNEKLFF. The DNA for the CDR3 is TGTGCCAGCTCACCGGGGGCAACTAATGAAAAACTGTTTTTT. Complete variable domain (other parts from reference TRBV18 and TRBJ1-4): NAGVMQNPRHLVRRRGQEARLRCSPMKGHSHVYWYRQLPEEGLKFMVYLQKENIIDESGMPKERFSAEFPKEGPSILRIQQVVRGDSAAYFCASSPGATNEKLFFGSGTQLSVL.

The chain is built from TRBV28 and TRBJ1-6; D is uncertain. The germline V gene encodes CDR1 MDHEN and CDR2 SYDVKM. The CDR3 runs 15 residues. The V end was cut by 2 bases, the J end by 1 base, with 6 bases between. CDR3 loop: CASSLMQSYNSPLHF. The DNA of the CDR3 is TGTGCCAGCAGTTTAATGCAGTCCTATAATTCACCCCTCCACTTT.

The CDR3 sequence is CASSFPGGGGKRSYNEQFF. The CDR3 nucleotides are TGCGCCAGCAGTTTCCCGGGGGGAGGAGGGAAGAGGTCCTACAATGAGCAGTTCTTC. The chain couples TRBV5-1 to TRBJ2-1; 7 nucleotides line up with TRBD2. CDR1 is SGHRS and CDR2 is YFSETQ in the germline V gene. J was trimmed by 1 base and V by 5 bases; bases with no gene match: 18. The CDR3 loop spans 19 amino acids. The variable domain in full, with the rest retrieved from reference TRBV5-1 and TRBJ2-1, is KAGVTQTPRYLIKTRGQQVTLSCSPISGHRSVSWYQQTPGQGLQFLFEYFSETQRNKGNFPGRFSGRQFSNSRSEMNVSTLELGDSALYLCASSFPGGGGKRSYNEQFFGPGTRLTVL.

The rearrangement uses TRBV28 and TRBJ1-5; D is undetermined. The germline V gene encodes CDR1 MDHEN and CDR2 SYDVKM. The ends were cut back, 6 bases at V and 6 bases at J, with 21 bases in the middle. The CDR3 has 16 residues. CDR3 DNA sequence: TGTGCCAGCAGCCAACTACCGGGAGGTCCCCCTCAGCCCCAGCATTTT. Translating gives CASSQLPGGPPQPQHF.

V is TRBV10-3 and J is TRBJ1-5; D uncertain. Deletions cut 0 bases from V and 10 bases from J, with 7 bases between. Germline lookup yields CDR1 ENHRY and CDR2 SYGVKD. The CDR3 consists of 12 residues. The CDR3 DNA reads as TGTGCCATCAGTGAGTCGGAGTCTCCCCAGCATTTT. Translation: CAISESESPQHF.

The chain employs TRBV5-1 and TRBJ2-3; D is ambiguous. Trimming left V 0 bases short and J 0 bases short, with 8 bases between. This CDR3 region has 15 residues. CDR1 and CDR2 from the germline V gene are SGHRS and YFSETQ. This CDR3 is CASSLARWSTDTQYF. The CDR3 DNA sequence: TGCGCCAGCAGCTTGGCCCGGTGGAGCACAGATACGCAGTATTTT.

The chain couples TRBV9 to TRBJ2-5; 9 bases are a match to TRBD1. The V gene end was trimmed by 3 bases and the J gene end by 3 bases; junction bases not matched to a gene: 9. This CDR3 is 16 amino acids long. The germline V gene encodes CDR1 SGDLS and CDR2 YYNGEE. CDR3 residues: CASSARQGGVKETQYF. The CDR3 DNA is TGTGCCAGCAGCGCCAGACAGGGGGGGGTTAAAGAGACCCAGTACTTC.

The chain employs TRBV7-8 and TRBJ1-1; D is ambiguous. CDR1 SGHVS and CDR2 FQNEAQ come from the germline V gene. This CDR3 has 19 residues. V dropped 4 bases and J dropped 0 bases, with 24 bases sitting between them. The DNA of the CDR3 is TGTGCCAGCAGCTCCCCTTCGGGGATTCCTAGGAGGGTGAACACTGAAGCTTTCTTT. Protein product: CASSSPSGIPRRVNTEAFF. Looking up the rest from reference TRBV7-8 and TRBJ1-1 gives the full variable domain: GAGVSQSPRYKVAKRGQDVALRCDPISGHVSLFWYQQALGQGPEFLTYFQNEAQLDKSGLPSDRFFAERPEGSVSTLKIQRTQQEDSAVYLCASSSPSGIPRRVNTEAFFGQGTRLTVV.

This CDR3 reads CASSLLRDTQYF. The CDR3 DNA sequence: TGTGCCAGCAGCTTGCTGCGAGATACGCAGTATTTT. The chain couples TRBV5-8 to TRBJ2-3; D not resolved. Germline V gene sequence: CDR1 SGHTS, CDR2 YDEGEE. The CDR3 has 12 residues. V lost 1 base, J lost 5 bases, and 5 bases lay in between.